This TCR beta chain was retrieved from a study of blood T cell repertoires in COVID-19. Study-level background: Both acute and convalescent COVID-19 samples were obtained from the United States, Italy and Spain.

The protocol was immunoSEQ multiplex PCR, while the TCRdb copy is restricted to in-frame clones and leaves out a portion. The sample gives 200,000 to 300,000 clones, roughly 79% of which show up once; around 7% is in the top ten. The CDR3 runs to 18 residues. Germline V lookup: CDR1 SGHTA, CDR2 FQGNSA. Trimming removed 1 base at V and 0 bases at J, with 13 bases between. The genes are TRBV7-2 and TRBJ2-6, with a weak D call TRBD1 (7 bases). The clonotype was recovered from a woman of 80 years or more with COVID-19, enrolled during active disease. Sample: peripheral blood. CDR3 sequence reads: CASSLGQGGLSGANVLTF. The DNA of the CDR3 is TGTGCCAGCAGCTTAGGGCAGGGGGGTCTCTCTGGGGCCAACGTCCTGACTTTC.